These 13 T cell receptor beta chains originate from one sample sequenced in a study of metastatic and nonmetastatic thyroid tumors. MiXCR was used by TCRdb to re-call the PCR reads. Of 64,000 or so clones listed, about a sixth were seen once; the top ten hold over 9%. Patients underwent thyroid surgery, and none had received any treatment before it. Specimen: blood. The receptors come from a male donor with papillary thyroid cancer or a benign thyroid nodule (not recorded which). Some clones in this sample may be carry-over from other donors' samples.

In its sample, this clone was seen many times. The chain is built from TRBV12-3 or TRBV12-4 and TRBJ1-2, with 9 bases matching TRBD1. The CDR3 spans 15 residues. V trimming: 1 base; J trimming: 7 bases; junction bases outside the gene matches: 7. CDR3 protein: CASSLGTGEVGGYTF. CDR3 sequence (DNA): TGTGCCAGCAGTTTAGGGACAGGGGAGGTTGGTGGCTACACCTTC.

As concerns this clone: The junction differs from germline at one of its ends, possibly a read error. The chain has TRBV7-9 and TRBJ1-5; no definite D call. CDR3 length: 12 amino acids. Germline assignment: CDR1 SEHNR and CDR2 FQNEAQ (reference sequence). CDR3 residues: CTSSLGSQPQNF. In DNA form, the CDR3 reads TGTACCAGCAGCCTGGGGAGTCAGCCCCAGAATTTT. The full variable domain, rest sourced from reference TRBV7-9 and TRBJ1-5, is DTGVSQNPRHKITKRGQNVTFRCDPISEHNRLYWYRQTLGQGPEFLTYFQNEAQLEKSRLLSDRFSAERPKGSFSTLEIQRTEQGDSAMYLCTSSLGSQPQNFGDGTRLSIL.

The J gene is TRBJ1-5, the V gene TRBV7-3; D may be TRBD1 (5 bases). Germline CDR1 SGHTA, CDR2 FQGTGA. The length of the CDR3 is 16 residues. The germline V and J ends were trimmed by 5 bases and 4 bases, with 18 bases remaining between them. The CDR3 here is CASSVNGTLRNQPQHF. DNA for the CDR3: TGTGCCAGCAGCGTAAACGGGACTCTTAGAAATCAGCCCCAGCATTTT.

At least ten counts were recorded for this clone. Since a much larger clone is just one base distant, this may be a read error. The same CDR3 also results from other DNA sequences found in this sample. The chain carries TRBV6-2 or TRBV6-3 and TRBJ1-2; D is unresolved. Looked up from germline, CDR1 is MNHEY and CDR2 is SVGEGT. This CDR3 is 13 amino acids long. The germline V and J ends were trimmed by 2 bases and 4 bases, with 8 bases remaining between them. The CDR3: CASSYTGGYGYTF. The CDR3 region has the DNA TGTGCCAGCAGTTACACCGGAGGCTATGGCTACACCTTC.

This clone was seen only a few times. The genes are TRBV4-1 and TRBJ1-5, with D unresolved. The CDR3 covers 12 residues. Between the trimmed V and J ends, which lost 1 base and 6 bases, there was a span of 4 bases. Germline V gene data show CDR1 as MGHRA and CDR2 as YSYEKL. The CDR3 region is CASSQVGQPQHF. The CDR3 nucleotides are TGCGCCAGCAGCCAAGTAGGTCAGCCCCAGCATTTT.

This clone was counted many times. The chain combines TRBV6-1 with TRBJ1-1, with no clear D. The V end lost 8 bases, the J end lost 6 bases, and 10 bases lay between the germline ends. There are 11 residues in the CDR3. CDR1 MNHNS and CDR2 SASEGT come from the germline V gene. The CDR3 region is CASHQGSEAFF. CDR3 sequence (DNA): TGTGCCAGCCATCAAGGGTCTGAAGCTTTCTTT.

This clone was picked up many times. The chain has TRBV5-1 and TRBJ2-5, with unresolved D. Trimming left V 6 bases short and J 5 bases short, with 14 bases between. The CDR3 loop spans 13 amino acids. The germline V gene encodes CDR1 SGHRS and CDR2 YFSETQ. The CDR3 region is CASTQNLWETQYF. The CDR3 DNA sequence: TGCGCCAGCACCCAAAATCTGTGGGAGACCCAGTACTTC.

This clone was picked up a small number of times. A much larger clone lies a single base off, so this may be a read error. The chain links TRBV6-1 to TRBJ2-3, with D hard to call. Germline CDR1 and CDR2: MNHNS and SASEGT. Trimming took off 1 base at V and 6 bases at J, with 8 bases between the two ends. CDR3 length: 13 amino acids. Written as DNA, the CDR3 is TGTGCCAGCAGTGAAGTGGGGATGGATACGCAGTATTTT. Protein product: CASSEVGMDTQYF.

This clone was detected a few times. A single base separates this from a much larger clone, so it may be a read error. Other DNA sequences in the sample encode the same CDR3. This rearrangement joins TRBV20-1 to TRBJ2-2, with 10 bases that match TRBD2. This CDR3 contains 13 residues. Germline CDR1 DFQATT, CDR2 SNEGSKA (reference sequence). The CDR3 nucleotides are TGCAGTGCTGAGGGGACTAGCGACGGGGAGCTGTTCTTT. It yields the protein CSAEGTSDGELFF.

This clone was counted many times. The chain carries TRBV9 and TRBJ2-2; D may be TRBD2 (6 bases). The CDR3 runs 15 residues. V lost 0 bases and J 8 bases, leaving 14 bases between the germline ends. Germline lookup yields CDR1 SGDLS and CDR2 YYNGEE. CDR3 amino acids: CASSVEGTRIGELFF. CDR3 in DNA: TGTGCCAGCAGCGTAGAAGGGACTCGGATAGGGGAGCTGTTTTTT. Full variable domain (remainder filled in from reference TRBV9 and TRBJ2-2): DSGVTQTPKHLITATGQRVTLRCSPRSGDLSVYWYQQSLDQGLQFLIQYYNGEERAKGNILERFSAQQFPDLHSELNLSSLELGDSALYFCASSVEGTRIGELFFGEGSRLTVL.

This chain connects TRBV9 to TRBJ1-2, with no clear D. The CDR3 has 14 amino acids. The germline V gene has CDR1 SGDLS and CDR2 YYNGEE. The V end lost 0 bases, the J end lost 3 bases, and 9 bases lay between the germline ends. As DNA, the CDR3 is TGTGCCAGCAGCGTAGCGGGTGTCCACTATGGCTACACCTTC. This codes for CASSVAGVHYGYTF.

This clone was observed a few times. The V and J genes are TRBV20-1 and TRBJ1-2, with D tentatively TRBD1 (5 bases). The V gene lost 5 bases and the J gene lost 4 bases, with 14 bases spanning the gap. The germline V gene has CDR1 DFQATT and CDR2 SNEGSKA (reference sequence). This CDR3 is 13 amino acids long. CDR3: CSAETENFYGYTF. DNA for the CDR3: TGCAGTGCTGAGACAGAAAATTTCTATGGCTACACCTTC.

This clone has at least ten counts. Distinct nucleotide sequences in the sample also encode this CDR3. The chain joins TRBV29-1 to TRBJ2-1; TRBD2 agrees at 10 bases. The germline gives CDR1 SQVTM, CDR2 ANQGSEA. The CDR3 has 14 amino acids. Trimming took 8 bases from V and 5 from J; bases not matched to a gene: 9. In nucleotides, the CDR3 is TGCAGCCCCCGGTTGCTAGCGGGGGACAATGAGCAGTTCTTC. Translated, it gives CSPRLLAGDNEQFF.